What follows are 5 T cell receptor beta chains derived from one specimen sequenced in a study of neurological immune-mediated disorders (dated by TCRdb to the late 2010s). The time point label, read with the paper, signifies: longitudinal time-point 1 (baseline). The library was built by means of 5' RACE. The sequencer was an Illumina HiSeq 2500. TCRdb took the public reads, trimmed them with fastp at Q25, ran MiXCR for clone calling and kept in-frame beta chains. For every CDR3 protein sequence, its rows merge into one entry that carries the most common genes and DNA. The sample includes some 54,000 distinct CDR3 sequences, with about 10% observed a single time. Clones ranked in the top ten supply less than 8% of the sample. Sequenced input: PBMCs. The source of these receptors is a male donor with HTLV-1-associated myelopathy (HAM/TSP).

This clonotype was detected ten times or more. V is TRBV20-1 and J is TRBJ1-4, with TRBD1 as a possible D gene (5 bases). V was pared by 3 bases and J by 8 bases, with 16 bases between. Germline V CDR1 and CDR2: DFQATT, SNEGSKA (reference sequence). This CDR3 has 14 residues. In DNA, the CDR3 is TGCAGTGCTAGCACCGGTTTGGGGCCGGAAAAACTGTTTTTT. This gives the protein CSASTGLGPEKLFF.

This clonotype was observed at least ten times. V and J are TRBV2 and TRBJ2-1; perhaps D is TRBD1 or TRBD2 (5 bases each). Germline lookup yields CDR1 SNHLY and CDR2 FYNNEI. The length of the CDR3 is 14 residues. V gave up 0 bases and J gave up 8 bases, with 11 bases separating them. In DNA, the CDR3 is TGTGCCAGCAGTGAAGCGGGGGTTGGGGATGAGCAGTTCTTC. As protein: CASSEAGVGDEQFF.

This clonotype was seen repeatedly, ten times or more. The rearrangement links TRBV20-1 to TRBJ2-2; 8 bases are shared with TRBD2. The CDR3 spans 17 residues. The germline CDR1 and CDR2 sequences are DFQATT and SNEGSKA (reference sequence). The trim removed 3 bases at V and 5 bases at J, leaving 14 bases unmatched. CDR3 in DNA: TGCAGTGCTAGGGTCCTTAGTACCGGGGGGGTAACCGGGGAGCTGTTTTTT. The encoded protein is CSARVLSTGGVTGELFF.

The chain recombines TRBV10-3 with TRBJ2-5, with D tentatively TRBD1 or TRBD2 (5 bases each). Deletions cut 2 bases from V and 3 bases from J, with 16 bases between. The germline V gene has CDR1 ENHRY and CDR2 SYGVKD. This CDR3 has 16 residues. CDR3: CAISEMGVGLEETQYF. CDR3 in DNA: TGTGCCATCAGTGAGATGGGGGTCGGCTTAGAAGAGACCCAGTACTTC.

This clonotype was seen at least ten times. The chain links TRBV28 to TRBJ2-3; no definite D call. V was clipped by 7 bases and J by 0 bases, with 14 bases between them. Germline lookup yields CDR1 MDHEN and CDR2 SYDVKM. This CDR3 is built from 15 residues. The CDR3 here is CASIPLGISTDTQYF. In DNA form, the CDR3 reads TGTGCCAGCATCCCATTGGGAATCAGCACAGATACGCAGTATTTT.